What follows are 17 T cell receptor beta chains derived from one specimen sequenced in a study of T cell repertoires in cytomegalovirus infection. TCRdb re-derived calls from the reads in MiXCR, one entry per CDR3 protein. This sample has approximately 500,000 distinct CDR3 sequences, with roughly a third found just once. The antigens these receptors bind are not known. This specimen consisted of cultured PBMCs, obtained from culture after CMV antigen stimulation. The receptors here all came from a human donor in good health (CMV status not recorded). Some clones in this sample may be carry-over from other donors' samples.

The chain combines TRBV6-2 or TRBV6-3 with TRBJ2-6; D unresolved. The V gene's germline CDR1 is MNHEY and CDR2 SVGEGT. This CDR3 contains 15 residues. V was clipped by 11 bases and J by 3 bases, with 17 bases between them. The CDR3 nucleotides are TGTGCCTGCGATCCTTGGGGTGGTGGGGCCAACGTCCTGACTTTC. Translated, it gives CACDPWGGGANVLTF.

The genes are TRBV6-2 or TRBV6-3 and TRBJ1-1; 8 positions match TRBD1. The junction had 17 bases not matched to a gene; V was cut back by 10 bases and J by 1 base. Germline CDR1 MNHEY, CDR2 SVGEGT. The CDR3 is 17 amino acids. The CDR3 reads CATRFHRGTGRNTEAFF. The CDR3 nucleotides read TGTGCCACCCGCTTCCACCGGGGGACAGGTCGGAACACTGAAGCTTTCTTT.

V gene TRBV7-9 combines with J gene TRBJ2-4; 8 bases are a match to TRBD1. CDR3 length: 17 amino acids. The V gene's germline CDR1 is SEHNR and CDR2 FQNEAQ (reference sequence). Trimming cost V 5 bases and J 3 bases; bases outside gene matches: 12. CDR3 residues: CASSRGQEGPFKNIQYF. The CDR3 DNA reads as TGTGCCAGCAGCCGGGGACAGGAAGGCCCCTTCAAAAACATTCAGTACTTC.

This clonotype has a handful of counts. Here the CDR3 DNA reads TGTGCCAGCAGTTTGTCAACCTCTAGCGACACAGATACGCAGTATTTT. The encoded protein is CASSLSTSSDTDTQYF. This rearrangement joins TRBV27 to TRBJ2-3; the D gene is possibly TRBD2 (6 bases). CDR3 length: 16 amino acids. Trimming stripped 3 bases from V and 2 bases from J, with 15 bases between. Germline CDR1 and CDR2: MNHEY and SMNVEV (reference sequence).

This clonotype was seen many times. The genes are TRBV4-1 and TRBJ2-7; 10 bases line up with TRBD1. Germline CDR1 is MGHRA and CDR2 is YSYEKL. Trimming removed 4 bases from V and 3 bases from J; junction bases left unmatched: 9. The length of the CDR3 is 16 residues. Here the CDR3 reads CASSPARGQGFYEQYF. Here the CDR3 DNA reads TGCGCCAGCAGCCCAGCAAGGGGACAGGGGTTCTACGAGCAGTACTTC.

The CDR3 nucleotides are TGTGCCAGCAACTTCGCGGCAAGGGAGCTGTTTTTT. This translates into CASNFAARELFF. The V gene is TRBV6-1, the J gene TRBJ2-2; D is ambiguous. Trimming shortened V by 7 bases and J by 9 bases, and 12 bases separated the two germline ends. Germline V gene lookup returns CDR1 MNHNS and CDR2 SASEGT. The CDR3 spans 12 residues.

The rearrangement uses TRBV7-2 and TRBJ1-1; no clear D. The CDR3 totals 12 residues. Germline CDR1 is SGHTA and CDR2 is FQGNSA. V was pared by 3 bases and J by 2 bases, with 4 bases between. In DNA form, the CDR3 reads TGTGCCAGCAGCTTTTTTAACACTGAAGCTTTCTTT. Protein: CASSFFNTEAFF.

About this clonotype itself: The junction and the germline gene differ at one end; a read error may be behind it. The chain employs TRBV7-2 and TRBJ1-5, with 7 bases that match TRBD1. The CDR3 totals 14 residues. The germline V gene encodes CDR1 SGHTA and CDR2 FQGNSA. The CDR3 DNA sequence: TGTGCCAGCAGCCCCGACAGGGCGAGTCAGTCCCAGCATTTT. This gives the protein CASSPDRASQSQHF.

This clonotype was counted many times. The V call is TRBV11-3, the J call TRBJ2-1, with 14 nucleotides matching TRBD2. Trimming at V came to 0 bases and at J to 9 bases, leaving 4 bases not matched to a gene. This CDR3 is 16 amino acids long. From germline, CDR1 is SGHNT and CDR2 YENEEA. DNA of the CDR3: TGTGCCAGCAGCTTAGACCCGGGACTAGCGGGAGCTGAGCAGTTCTTC. As protein: CASSLDPGLAGAEQFF.

The V call is TRBV20-1, the J call TRBJ2-3; TRBD1 might be the D (5 bases). Germline V gene data show CDR1 as DFQATT and CDR2 as SNEGSKA (reference sequence). The CDR3 contains 13 residues. V lost 7 bases, J lost 2 bases, and 13 bases lay in between. CDR3 amino acids: CSGTRVATDTQYF. CDR3 DNA: TGCAGTGGGACCAGGGTGGCCACAGATACGCAGTATTTT.

The chain carries TRBV6-6 and TRBJ1-5; no clear D gene. Deletions cut 2 bases from V and 0 bases from J, with 8 bases between. Germline-derived CDR1 and CDR2 are MNHNY and SVGAGI (reference sequence). The CDR3 totals 15 residues. The CDR3 region is CASSYLGISNQPQHF. In DNA, the CDR3 is TGTGCCAGCAGTTACCTAGGGATTAGCAATCAGCCCCAGCATTTT.

This sequence joins TRBV15 and TRBJ1-5, with D possibly TRBD1 on 5 matching bases. The CDR3 runs to 14 residues. Trimming shortened V by 1 base and J by 5 bases, and 9 bases separated the two germline ends. Germline values: CDR1 LNHNV, CDR2 YYDKDF (reference sequence). The DNA for the CDR3 is TGTGCCACCAGCAGAGTACGGGGGGATCAGCCCCAGCATTTT. It translates to CATSRVRGDQPQHF. Using reference TRBV15 and TRBJ1-5 for the parts outside the CDR3, the full variable domain is DAMVIQNPRYQVTQFGKPVTLSCSQTLNHNVMYWYQQKSSQAPKLLFHYYDKDFNNEADTPDNFQSRRPNTSFCFLDIRSPGLGDTAMYLCATSRVRGDQPQHFGDGTRLSIL.

The CDR3 protein is CASSQEVGSGPSSYNEQFF. As DNA, the CDR3 is TGTGCCAGCAGCCAAGAGGTGGGTAGCGGACCCAGCTCCTACAATGAGCAGTTCTTC. V gene TRBV4-2 combines with J gene TRBJ2-1; the D gene is possibly TRBD2 (6 bases). Germline loops: CDR1 LGHNA, CDR2 YNFKEQ. Trimming removed 0 bases from V and 0 bases from J, with 18 bases in between. This CDR3 spans 19 amino acids.

The table lists this clonotype with many counts. The V and J genes are TRBV6-2 or TRBV6-3 and TRBJ1-1, with D possibly TRBD1 on 5 matching bases. Germline V gives CDR1 MNHEY, CDR2 SVGEGT. This CDR3 region has 11 residues. Trimming cost V 4 bases and J 5 bases, with 5 bases left between them. Written as DNA, the CDR3 is TGTGCCAGCAGTTGGGGGACTGAAGCTTTCTTT. Translated, it gives CASSWGTEAFF.

The V and J genes are TRBV30 and TRBJ1-5; D might be TRBD1 (5 bases). Per the germline V gene, CDR1 is GTSNPN and CDR2 is SVGIG (reference sequence). CDR3 length: 13 amino acids. V was cut by 0 bases and J by 2 bases, with 5 bases left in between. The chain's CDR3 is CAWSVQGNQPQHF. The CDR3 DNA is TGTGCCTGGAGTGTACAGGGCAATCAGCCCCAGCATTTT.

The J gene is TRBJ2-5, the V gene TRBV9; 8 bases fit TRBD2. The junction had 11 bases not matched to a gene; V was cut back by 5 bases and J by 5 bases. This CDR3 region has 15 residues. Germline CDR1 reads SGDLS; CDR2 reads YYNGEE. The DNA of the CDR3 is TGTGCCAGCAGTGGGGGACTAGGGAGCCGGGAGACCCAGTACTTC. This translates into CASSGGLGSRETQYF. Complete variable domain (other parts from reference TRBV9 and TRBJ2-5): DSGVTQTPKHLITATGQRVTLRCSPRSGDLSVYWYQQSLDQGLQFLIQYYNGEERAKGNILERFSAQQFPDLHSELNLSSLELGDSALYFCASSGGLGSRETQYFGPGTRLLVL.

V is TRBV27 and J is TRBJ1-1; 9 bases line up with TRBD1. The CDR3 sequence is 15 residues long. The V and J ends lost 5 bases and 4 bases, in that order; junction bases with no gene match: 8. Germline V gene sequence: CDR1 MNHEY, CDR2 SMNVEV (reference sequence). CDR3 protein: CASSLIKTGGTEAFF. DNA for the CDR3: TGTGCCAGCAGTCTAATCAAGACAGGGGGCACTGAAGCTTTCTTT.